This T cell receptor (beta chain) was recorded in a study of response to subunit inactivated influenza vaccine. Each CDR3 protein gets one entry after TCRdb re-called the RT-PCR reads with MiXCR. Of about 160,000 distinct CDR3 sequences listed, under 13% are singletons. CDR1 is SGHTA, CDR2 FQGNSA, per germline. Between the trimmed V and J ends, which lost 4 bases and 5 bases, there was a span of 8 bases. The CDR3 is 12 amino acids. This clonotype was detected ten times or more. Sample: non-naive T cells sorted from PBMCs, taken roughly 46 days after vaccination. This rearrangement joins TRBV7-2 to TRBJ2-5; no definite D call. This clonotype was sampled from a man in his fifties or sixties who received an inactivated influenza vaccine. As DNA, the CDR3 is TGTGCCAGCAGCTACAATAGGGAGACCCAGTACTTC. Translated: CASSYNRETQYF.